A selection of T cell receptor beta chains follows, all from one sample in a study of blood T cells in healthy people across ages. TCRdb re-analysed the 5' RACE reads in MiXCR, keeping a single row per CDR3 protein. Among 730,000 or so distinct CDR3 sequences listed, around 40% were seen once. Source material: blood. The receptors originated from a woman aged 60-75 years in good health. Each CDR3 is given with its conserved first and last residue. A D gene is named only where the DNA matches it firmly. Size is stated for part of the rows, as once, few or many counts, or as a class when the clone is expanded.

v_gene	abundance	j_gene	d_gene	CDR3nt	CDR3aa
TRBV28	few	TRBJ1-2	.	TGTGCCAGCAGTTTAGCGCCTTTTTATGGCTACACCTTC	CASSLAPFYGYTF
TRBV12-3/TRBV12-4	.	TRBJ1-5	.	TGTGCCAGCAGTTTAGAAGATGGCAATCCGCCCCAGCATTTT	CASSLEDGNPPQHF
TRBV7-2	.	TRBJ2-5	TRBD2	TGTGCCAGCAGCTCCCGACTAGCAGGAGATGGGGAGACCCAGTACTTC	CASSSRLAGDGETQYF
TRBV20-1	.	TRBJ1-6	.	TGCAGTGCTAGAGCTTCAGGGTCACCCCTCCACTTT	CSARASGSPLHF
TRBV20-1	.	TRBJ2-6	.	TGCAGTGCCGAATCTGGGGTCAACGTCCTGACTTTC	CSAESGVNVLTF
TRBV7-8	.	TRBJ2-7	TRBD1	TGTGCCAGCACACCGGGACAGGGGATCCGGCAGTACTTC	CASTPGQGIRQYF
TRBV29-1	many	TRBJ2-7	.	TGCAGCGTTGTTCGGAACTCCTACGAGCAGTACTTC	CSVVRNSYEQYF
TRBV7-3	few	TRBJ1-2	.	TGTGCCAGCAGCCCCGGACCCCCAGGGTTCGACTACACCTTC	CASSPGPPGFDYTF
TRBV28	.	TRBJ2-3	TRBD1	TGTGCCAGCTCACCCTCAGGACAGGGGAAAGATACGCAGTATTTT	CASSPSGQGKDTQYF
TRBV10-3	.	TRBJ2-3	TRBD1	TGTGTCATCACCAGGACAGGGCAGGAGGCAGATACGCAGTATTTT	CVITRTGQEADTQYF
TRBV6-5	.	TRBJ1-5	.	TGTGCCAGCAGTCCTGGGCCACGACTAAATCAGCCCCAGCATTTT	CASSPGPRLNQPQHF
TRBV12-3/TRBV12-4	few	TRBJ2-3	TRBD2	TGTGCCAGCAGTTTAAATCAACTAGCGGGGGGGCGAGGTACGCAGTATTTT	CASSLNQLAGGRGTQYF
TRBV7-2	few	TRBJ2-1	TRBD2	TGTGCCAGCAGCTTTTCTATTCCGGGACTAGGGGCCCTCAATGAGCAGTTCTTC	CASSFSIPGLGALNEQFF
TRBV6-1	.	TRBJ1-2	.	TGTGCCTGCAGAGCCTCACAAACGTATGGCTACACCTTC	CACRASQTYGYTF
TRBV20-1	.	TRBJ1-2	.	TGCAGTGCTAGTATTAGTTGGGAATATGGCTACACCTTC	CSASISWEYGYTF
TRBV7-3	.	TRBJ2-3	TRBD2	TGTGCCAGCAGCCCCAGTGGAGCGGGAGACACAGATACGCAGTATTTT	CASSPSGAGDTDTQYF
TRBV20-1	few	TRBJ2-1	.	TGCAGTGCTCTCCGGGACCCCACCTACAATGAGCAGTTCTTC	CSALRDPTYNEQFF
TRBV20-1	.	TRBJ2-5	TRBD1	TGCAGTGCTAGAAGACAGGGGGCGGTCCGAGAGACCCAGTACTTC	CSARRQGAVRETQYF
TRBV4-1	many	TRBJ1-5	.	TGCGCCAGCAGCCAAGAGGTTCCGGGGACCTTGCATTTT	CASSQEVPGTLHF
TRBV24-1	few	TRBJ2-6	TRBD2	TGTGCCACCAGTGATTTGCGGGAGGGTCTAATCTGTCCTGGGGCCAACGTCCTGACTTTC	CATSDLREGLICPGANVLTF
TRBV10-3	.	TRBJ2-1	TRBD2	TGTGCCATCAGTTCTGGACTAGCGGGAGGATACAATGAGCAGTTCTTC	CAISSGLAGGYNEQFF
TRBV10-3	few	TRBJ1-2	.	TGTGCCATCAGTGAAGGGACGGTTTATGGCTACACCTTC	CAISEGTVYGYTF
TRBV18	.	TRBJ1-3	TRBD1	TGTGCCAGCTCCCCGGGGGACAGTGCGTTCTCTGGAAACACCATATATTTT	CASSPGDSAFSGNTIYF
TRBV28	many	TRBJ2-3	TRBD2	TGTGCCAGCAGTTCGCCGGGAGGGACAGATACGCAGTATTTT	CASSSPGGTDTQYF
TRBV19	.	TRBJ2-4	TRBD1	TGTGCCAGTAGTATAGACTCCACAGGGGTCCGTCAGTACTTC	CASSIDSTGVRQYF
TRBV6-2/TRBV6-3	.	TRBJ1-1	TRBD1	TGTGCCAGCAGTTACCCCGGACAGGGTAAAGCTTTCTTT	CASSYPGQGKAFF
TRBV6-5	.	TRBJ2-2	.	TGTGCCATCCGGGCTAACCCGAACACCGGGGAGCTGTTTTTT	CAIRANPNTGELFF
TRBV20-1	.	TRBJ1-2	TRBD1	TGCAGTGCTAATAGACAGGGGGACGCGTTCTATGGCTACACCTTC	CSANRQGDAFYGYTF
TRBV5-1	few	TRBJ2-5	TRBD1	TGCGCCAGCAGCTTGGCCGGGACAGCCGAGACCCAGTACTTC	CASSLAGTAETQYF
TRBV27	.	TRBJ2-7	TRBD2	TGTGCCAGCAGTCCGCCGGGACTAGCCGCCTACGAGCAGTACTTC	CASSPPGLAAYEQYF